This T cell receptor (beta chain) was observed in a study of blood T cell repertoires in COVID-19. Looking at the study overall: Samples representing acute and convalescent COVID-19 were sourced from the United States, Italy and Spain. T cells, B-cell-depleted T cells, or PBMCs provided the cDNA or gDNA that served as material.

This CDR3 is 12 amino acids long. V was trimmed by 8 bases and J by 15 bases, leaving 21 bases between them. Germline CDR1 and CDR2: MNHEY and SVGAGI. Produced via immunoSEQ multiplex PCR; TCRdb's table is partial and in-frame only. The table includes about 220,000 clones, less than 85% detected once. The V and J genes are TRBV6-5 and TRBJ2-3; perhaps TRBD2 as D (6 bases). This sequence originates from a woman aged 70-85 years with acute or convalescent COVID-19. The sequenced sample consisted of peripheral blood. The CDR3 DNA sequence: TGTGCCAGCGGCAAGACCGGGACTCCCCTATATTTT. Protein: CASGKTGTPLYF.